The source of this T cell receptor (beta chain) is a study of cytomegalovirus exposure and HLA in healthy donors. Study conclusions and caveats: Investigators reported under 200 TCR beta chains as tied to cytomegalovirus.

Worth noting for this clone: Its target is unknown.

Method: immunoSEQ multiplex PCR; TCRdb's copy keeps in-frame clones and lacks some. The data hold roughly 330,000 clones, with 87% observed a single time. This CDR3 region has 18 residues. Germline CDR1 is LNHDA and CDR2 is SQIVND (reference sequence). With 4 bases clipped from V and 5 bases from J, the junction kept 18 bases outside the gene matches. The sample comprised PBMCs. This sequence joins TRBV19 and TRBJ2-5; 8 bases align to TRBD2. The TCR originated in a woman aged 25-40 years in good health and CMV-seropositive. The CDR3 loop reads CASSKSLLRLEREETQYF. The CDR3 coding sequence is TGTGCCAGTAGTAAATCCCTCCTTCGCCTTGAGCGGGAGGAGACCCAGTACTTC.